This is a list of T cell receptor beta chains from one sample in a study of blood T cell repertoires in COVID-19. Profiled with immunoSEQ multiplex PCR; TCRdb holds only in-frame clones, not every one. The sample yields 200,000 or so clones, 60% to 85% seen once. Sequencing input: peripheral blood. The receptors were sampled from a man aged 55 to 70 with active or convalescent COVID-19. Both conserved end residues are part of each CDR3. D genes are given only for firm matches. The listing skips clone size in some rows; elsewhere it reads once, few, many or a size class.

d_gene	v_gene	abundance	len	j_gene	CDR3aa	CDR3nt
-	TRBV7-8	-	13	TRBJ2-7	CASRPRWSYEQYF	TGTGCCAGCAGGCCCAGGTGGTCCTACGAGCAGTACTTC
TRBD2	TRBV18	once	17	TRBJ2-1	CASSPPVGLAGDNEQFF	TGTGCCAGCTCACCACCGGTGGGACTAGCGGGAGACAATGAGCAGTTCTTC
-	TRBV28	-	15	TRBJ2-5	CASSSPPHAEETQYF	TGTGCCAGCAGTTCCCCTCCCCATGCGGAAGAGACCCAGTACTTC
-	TRBV5-1	-	16	TRBJ2-5	CASSLGVTSFQETQYF	TGCGCCAGCAGCTTGGGGGTGACTAGTTTCCAAGAGACCCAGTACTTC
TRBD2	TRBV6-6	few	14	TRBJ2-1	CASSSGSYHNEQFF	TGTGCCAGCAGTAGCGGGAGTTACCACAATGAGCAGTTCTTC
-	TRBV23-1	-	13	TRBJ1-1	CASNRVAVTEAFF	TGCGCCAGCAACAGGGTGGCGGTCACTGAAGCTTTCTTT
TRBD2	TRBV6-6	-	15	TRBJ2-2	CASSYRLAGIGELFF	TGTGCCAGCAGTTATAGACTAGCGGGAATCGGGGAGCTGTTTTTT
TRBD1	TRBV28	-	12	TRBJ1-2	CASLGQVYGYTF	TGTGCCAGCCTTGGACAGGTCTATGGCTACACCTTC
TRBD1	TRBV6-5	few	14	TRBJ2-2	CASSPGQGTGELFF	TGTGCCAGCAGTCCGGGACAGGGAACCGGGGAGCTGTTTTTT
TRBD1	TRBV15	once	16	TRBJ2-5	CATSRALNRGQETQYF	TGTGCCACCAGCAGAGCGCTAAACAGGGGACAAGAGACCCAGTACTTC
-	TRBV5-1	few	16	TRBJ1-4	CASSSYSGTTNEKLFF	TGCGCCAGCAGCTCTTACTCCGGGACAACTAATGAAAAACTGTTTTTT
TRBD2	TRBV7-6	-	15	TRBJ2-3	CASSFSSGYTDTQYF	TGTGCCAGCAGCTTTTCTAGCGGGTATACAGATACGCAGTATTTT
TRBD1	TRBV7-9	once	16	TRBJ1-2	CASSPTTGGANYGYTF	TGTGCCAGCAGCCCGACGACAGGGGGTGCTAACTATGGCTACACCTTC
TRBD1	TRBV19	-	15	TRBJ1-5	CASSPRDRENQPQHF	TGTGCCAGTAGCCCCCGGGACAGGGAAAATCAGCCCCAGCATTTT
-	TRBV4-3	-	14	TRBJ2-7	CASSQETGRYEQYF	TGCGCCAGCAGCCAAGAGACGGGTCGGTACGAGCAGTACTTC
-	TRBV18	-	14	TRBJ2-7	CASSPLTGSYEQYF	TGTGCCAGCTCACCCCTGACAGGATCCTACGAGCAGTACTTC
-	TRBV5-1	-	17	TRBJ1-2	CASSTTLSRGGRYGYTF	TGCGCCAGCAGCACAACTCTATCTCGGGGAGGGCGCTATGGCTACACCTTC
-	TRBV7-3	-	13	TRBJ2-7	CASSLATGQEQYF	TGTGCCAGCAGCTTAGCGACAGGTCAAGAGCAGTACTTC
-	TRBV5-1	-	14	TRBJ1-1	CASHKDRAGTEAFF	TGCGCCAGCCATAAGGACCGGGCGGGGACTGAAGCTTTCTTT
-	TRBV18	-	15	TRBJ2-7	CASSPVGRASYEQYF	TGTGCCAGCTCACCAGTCGGCAGGGCCTCCTACGAGCAGTACTTC
-	TRBV18	-	15	TRBJ1-5	CASSPPSGGRQPQHF	TGTGCCAGCTCACCACCGTCGGGAGGAAGACAGCCCCAGCATTTT
TRBD2	TRBV18	-	15	TRBJ2-3	CASSPTSGSPDTQYF	TGTGCCAGCTCACCGACTAGCGGGAGCCCAGATACGCAGTATTTT
-	TRBV19	few	11	TRBJ2-2	CASTYTGELFF	TGTGCCAGCACTTACACCGGGGAGCTGTTTTTT
-	TRBV28	-	13	TRBJ2-7	CASTPGGLYEQYF	TGTGCCAGCACTCCCGGGGGGCTCTACGAGCAGTACTTC
TRBD1	TRBV28	-	14	TRBJ1-1	CASSPMRQGRKAFF	TGTGCCAGCAGTCCCATGCGACAGGGGAGGAAGGCTTTCTTT
-	TRBV28	-	15	TRBJ1-5	CASSFSGGGNQPQHF	TGTGCCAGCAGTTTTTCGGGGGGAGGCAATCAGCCCCAGCATTTT
-	TRBV7-2	once	15	TRBJ1-1	CASSLMGGRETEAFF	TGTGCCAGCAGCTTAATGGGGGGGAGGGAAACTGAAGCTTTCTTT
-	TRBV4-2	few	15	TRBJ1-5	CASSQDRASNQPQHF	TGTGCCAGCAGCCAAGACAGGGCTAGCAATCAGCCCCAGCATTTT
TRBD2	TRBV5-1	-	17	TRBJ2-2	CASSSLLAGGRTGELFF	TGCGCCAGCAGCTCCCTCCTAGCGGGAGGCCGCACCGGGGAGCTGTTTTTT
-	TRBV7-3	-	14	TRBJ2-3	CASSLSGGTDTQYF	TGTGCCAGCAGCTTGTCGGGGGGCACAGATACGCAGTATTTT
TRBD2	TRBV10-3	-	18	TRBJ2-3	CAISEAVAGGTSTDTQYF	TGTGCCATCAGTGAGGCGGTAGCGGGAGGGACTAGCACAGATACGCAGTATTTT
TRBD2	TRBV7-2	-	12	TRBJ2-7	CASSTSGNEQYF	TGTGCCAGCAGCACTAGCGGGAACGAGCAGTACTTC
-	TRBV10-3	-	15	TRBJ2-6	CAIRAAAEGANVLTF	TGTGCCATCAGGGCTGCGGCGGAAGGGGCCAACGTCCTGACTTTC
TRBD2	TRBV7-2	-	17	TRBJ2-2	CASSLYPGLAGSGELFF	TGTGCCAGCAGCTTATATCCGGGACTAGCGGGTAGCGGGGAGCTGTTTTTT
-	TRBV11-2	few	15	TRBJ2-7	CASSRIRGRGNEQYF	TGTGCCAGCAGCCGTATTAGGGGCCGCGGTAACGAGCAGTACTTC
-	TRBV19	-	15	TRBJ1-1	CASSAKGRDGTEAFF	TGTGCCAGTAGTGCCAAGGGGAGGGACGGCACTGAAGCTTTCTTT
-	TRBV6-5	-	15	TRBJ1-4	CASSYPTGAAFELFF	TGTGCCAGCAGTTACCCAACGGGAGCTGCTTTTGAACTGTTTTTT
TRBD1	TRBV7-2	-	15	TRBJ2-2	CASSIRGTGSGELFF	TGTGCCAGCAGCATCCGCGGGACAGGGTCCGGGGAGCTGTTTTTT
TRBD2	TRBV27	few	13	TRBJ2-1	CASRAGVGNEQFF	TGTGCCAGCAGAGCGGGAGTGGGCAATGAGCAGTTCTTC
-	TRBV7-2	-	17	TRBJ2-6	CASSTRQAFSGANVLTF	TGTGCCAGCAGCACCCGACAGGCTTTCTCTGGGGCCAACGTCCTGACTTTC
TRBD1	TRBV4-3	-	14	TRBJ1-1	CASSQDQGDREAFF	TGCGCCAGCAGCCAAGATCAAGGGGACAGGGAAGCTTTCTTT
-	TRBV27	few	14	TRBJ1-5	CASSLRAGKQPQHF	TGTGCCAGCAGTTTAAGGGCAGGGAAACAGCCCCAGCATTTT
-	TRBV12-3/TRBV12-4	-	13	TRBJ2-5	CASSFGPPKTQYF	TGTGCCAGCAGTTTCGGTCCCCCCAAGACCCAGTACTTC
-	TRBV7-6	once	16	TRBJ1-6	CASSSDPWRRHSPLHF	TGTGCCAGCAGCTCTGACCCGTGGCGGCGTCATTCACCCCTCCACTTT
-	TRBV5-1	-	14	TRBJ2-2	CASSFRGVPGELFF	TGCGCCAGCAGCTTCAGGGGTGTCCCCGGGGAGCTGTTTTTT
TRBD1	TRBV7-2	-	15	TRBJ1-6	CASSLAGTGGSPLHF	TGTGCCAGCAGCTTAGCGGGGACAGGCGGTTCACCCCTCCACTTT
-	TRBV19	-	13	TRBJ1-6	CASRGRISSPLHF	TGTGCCAGTAGAGGCAGGATAAGTTCACCCCTCCACTTT
TRBD1	TRBV18	-	18	TRBJ1-2	CASSPRGQGAVRGYGYTF	TGTGCCAGCTCACCACGAGGACAGGGGGCCGTTAGAGGCTATGGCTACACCTTC
-	TRBV6-6	-	15	TRBJ2-5	CASKDTGGKVETQYF	TGTGCCAGCAAGGATACCGGGGGAAAAGTGGAGACCCAGTACTTC
-	TRBV6-4	-	15	TRBJ2-7	CASSALTGRLYEQYF	TGTGCCAGCAGTGCCCTCACCGGGAGACTTTACGAGCAGTACTTC
TRBD1	TRBV29-1	-	17	TRBJ1-1	CSAYEPGQGGWRPEAFF	TGCAGCGCTTATGAACCGGGACAGGGGGGTTGGAGGCCTGAAGCTTTCTTT
-	TRBV3-1/TRBV3-2	-	16	TRBJ2-7	CASSPRLVIPAYEQYF	TGTGCCAGCAGCCCCCGACTAGTTATACCTGCATACGAGCAGTACTTC
-	TRBV28	-	12	TRBJ1-2	CASSLGRSGYTF	TGTGCCAGCAGTTTAGGCCGCTCGGGCTACACCTTC
TRBD1	TRBV5-1	-	15	TRBJ1-2	CASSLTGTDPYGYTF	TGCGCCAGCAGCTTGACCGGGACAGATCCCTATGGCTACACCTTC
TRBD1	TRBV28	few	15	TRBJ1-3	CASSFWTGRGNTIYF	TGTGCCAGCAGTTTCTGGACAGGGCGGGGAAACACCATATATTTT
TRBD1	TRBV19	-	15	TRBJ1-2	CASSISDRGNYGYTF	TGTGCCAGTAGTATCTCGGACAGGGGTAACTATGGCTACACCTTC
TRBD1	TRBV7-8	-	16	TRBJ1-2	CASSLGTGFGANGYTF	TGTGCCAGCAGCTTAGGGACAGGGTTCGGGGCGAATGGCTACACCTTC
-	TRBV7-2	few	15	TRBJ2-3	CASSSQWGDQDTQYF	TGTGCCAGCAGCTCCCAGTGGGGGGACCAGGATACGCAGTATTTT
TRBD1	TRBV9	-	19	TRBJ1-2	CASSVGTTGPASANYGYTF	TGTGCCAGCAGCGTAGGCACGACAGGGCCGGCCTCTGCTAACTATGGCTACACCTTC
TRBD1	TRBV6-2/TRBV6-3	-	14	TRBJ1-5	CASSFGQAGQPQHF	TGTGCCAGCAGTTTCGGACAGGCGGGTCAGCCCCAGCATTTT